The 21 T cell receptor beta chains given below trace back to one sample, sequenced in a study of cytomegalovirus exposure and HLA in healthy donors. PCR was performed using 60 Vbeta and 13 Jbeta primers. Profiled with immunoSEQ multiplex PCR; TCRdb holds only in-frame clones, not every one. The top ten hold 6.3% of the sample, which has some 150,000 clones, 70% to 80% seen once. The sequenced sample was PBMCs. Receptor source: a man aged 45-60 years in good health and CMV-seropositive.

In this sample, this clone turned up a few times. The chain carries TRBV10-3 and TRBJ2-2, with D unclear. The length of the CDR3 is 14 residues. V was trimmed by 1 base and J by 6 bases, leaving 9 bases between them. The germline V gene has CDR1 ENHRY and CDR2 SYGVKD. The CDR3 region is CAISELEEAGELFF. The CDR3 DNA reads TGTGCCATCAGTGAGTTGGAAGAGGCCGGGGAGCTGTTTTTT.

The rearrangement links TRBV28 to TRBJ2-7; tentative D call: TRBD2 (6 bases). This CDR3 is 14 amino acids long. CDR1 and CDR2 (germline): MDHEN, SYDVKM. The germline V and J ends were trimmed by 7 bases and 0 bases, with 13 bases remaining between them. The CDR3 sequence: CASIGGDASYEQYF. In DNA, the CDR3 is TGTGCCAGCATCGGCGGGGATGCCTCCTACGAGCAGTACTTC.

This clone was detected only a few times. The genes are TRBV2 and TRBJ1-1; no firm D call. In germline, CDR1 is SNHLY, CDR2 FYNNEI. V shed 5 bases and J shed 7 bases, with 11 bases lying between them. The CDR3 is made up of 12 amino acids. Here the CDR3 reads CASSPTRGEAFF. CDR3 bases: TGTGCCAGCAGTCCCACACGGGGTGAAGCTTTCTTT. The variable domain in full, with the rest retrieved from reference TRBV2 and TRBJ1-1, is EPEVTQTPSHQVTQMGQEVILRCVPISNHLYFYWYRQILGQKVEFLVSFYNNEISEKSEIFDDQFSVERPDGSNFTLKIRSTKLEDSAMYFCASSPTRGEAFFGQGTRLTVV.

V gene TRBV7-2 combines with J gene TRBJ2-5; the D gene is possibly TRBD2 (6 bases). The CDR3 consists of 17 residues. Trimming stripped 10 bases from V and 1 base from J, with 25 bases between. The germline V gene encodes CDR1 SGHTA and CDR2 FQGNSA. The CDR3 protein is CATSQGGSSVGQETQYF. In DNA, the CDR3 is TGTGCCACCTCCCAGGGAGGTAGTTCGGTAGGCCAAGAGACCCAGTACTTC.

The chain uses TRBV6-5 and TRBJ1-2; no definite D call. Germline V gene sequence: CDR1 MNHEY, CDR2 SVGAGI. The ends were cut back, 5 bases at V and 0 bases at J, with 7 bases in the middle. The CDR3 loop spans 13 amino acids. CDR3 DNA sequence: TGTGCCAGCAGTATACAGCCTAACTATGGCTACACCTTC. It encodes CASSIQPNYGYTF.

V and J are TRBV10-1 and TRBJ2-7; D perhaps matches TRBD2 (5 bases). CDR1 is WNHNN and CDR2 is SYGVQD in the germline V gene (reference sequence). This CDR3 contains 15 residues. The ends were cut back, 5 bases at V and 2 bases at J, with 16 bases in the middle. CDR3 amino acids: CASSPNQMRAYEQYF. CDR3 nucleotide sequence: TGCGCCAGCAGTCCCAACCAAATGAGGGCCTACGAGCAGTACTTC.

The J gene is TRBJ2-3, the V gene TRBV7-9; maybe TRBD1 (6 bases). Germline values: CDR1 SEHNR, CDR2 FQNEAQ (reference sequence). The V gene lost 0 bases and the J gene lost 0 bases, with 10 bases spanning the gap. The CDR3 has 16 residues. In DNA, the CDR3 is TGTGCCAGCAGCTTAGCGGGGGCAGTCAGCACAGATACGCAGTATTTT. Its translation is CASSLAGAVSTDTQYF.

CDR3 residues: CASSASTSGLNEQFF. DNA of the CDR3: TGTGCCAGCAGTGCCTCGACTAGCGGGCTGAATGAGCAGTTCTTC. The chain uses TRBV6-4 and TRBJ2-1, with 10 bases that match TRBD2. Germline V gives CDR1 MRHNA, CDR2 SNTAGT. The length of the CDR3 is 15 residues. V lost 4 bases to trimming and J lost 7 bases; unmatched junction nucleotides: 7.

The chain carries TRBV5-8 and TRBJ2-2, with 7 nucleotides matching TRBD1. Per the germline V gene, CDR1 is SGHTS and CDR2 is YDEGEE. V gave up 6 bases and J gave up 1 base; unmatched junction bases: 3. The CDR3 spans 14 residues. The CDR3 DNA sequence: TGTGCCAGCATACGGGACAGGAACACCGGGGAGCTGTTTTTT. Its protein product is CASIRDRNTGELFF.

V and J are TRBV19 and TRBJ2-7; 7 bases are a match to TRBD1. V lost 9 bases, J lost 0 bases, and 11 bases stayed unmatched. The V gene's germline CDR1 is LNHDA and CDR2 SQIVND (reference sequence). The CDR3 is 15 residues long. CDR3 bases: TGTGCCAGCCGACTTGAGGGGGCGAGCTCCTACGAGCAGTACTTC. Protein: CASRLEGASSYEQYF.

The chain uses TRBV5-5 and TRBJ2-1, with D possibly matching TRBD2 (6 bases). CDR3 length: 16 amino acids. Germline V gene data show CDR1 as SGHKS and CDR2 as YYEKEE (reference sequence). Deletions cut 0 bases from V and 5 bases from J, with 15 bases between. Here the CDR3 DNA reads TGTGCCAGCAGCTTGGCCACGGGAGTTCGGCACAATGAGCAGTTCTTC. Its protein product is CASSLATGVRHNEQFF.

This chain links TRBV6-6 with TRBJ2-1; TRBD1 matches at 8 bases. The V gene end was trimmed by 9 bases and the J gene end by 4 bases; junction bases not matched to a gene: 2. This CDR3 spans 12 amino acids. From germline, CDR1 is MNHNY and CDR2 SVGAGI (reference sequence). DNA of the CDR3: TGTGCCAGTCAGGGGGCATACAATGAGCAGTTCTTC. Translating gives CASQGAYNEQFF.

V and J are TRBV5-1 and TRBJ2-4, with D unclear. V lost 0 bases, J lost 5 bases, and 12 bases lay in between. The germline V gene encodes CDR1 SGHRS and CDR2 YFSETQ. The CDR3 is 15 amino acids. The DNA of the CDR3 is TGCGCCAGCAGCTTGGATCCGGGTATCCAAAACATTCAGTACTTC. This gives the protein CASSLDPGIQNIQYF.

The chain has TRBV5-1 and TRBJ1-3; 10 bases match TRBD1. V shed 6 bases, J shed 7 bases, and the junction held 7 bases outside the gene matches. This CDR3 has 14 amino acids. Germline V CDR1 and CDR2: SGHRS, YFSETQ. The CDR3 loop is CASTGGTGANTIYF. The CDR3 DNA is TGCGCCAGCACCGGTGGGACAGGGGCGAACACCATATATTTT.

This chain connects TRBV6-4 to TRBJ2-5; D possibly corresponds to TRBD1 (6 bases). Trimming took off 3 bases at V and 8 bases at J, with 19 bases between the two ends. This CDR3 has 15 residues. The germline V gene encodes CDR1 MRHNA and CDR2 SNTAGT. As DNA, the CDR3 is TGTGCCAGCAGTGAGCCGGGACAATGGGTGTCAACCCAGTACTTC. Encoded protein: CASSEPGQWVSTQYF.

This sequence joins TRBV28 and TRBJ2-1; D is unclear. Between the trimmed V and J ends, which lost 5 bases and 4 bases, there was a span of 15 bases. The CDR3 has 15 amino acids. In germline, CDR1 is MDHEN, CDR2 SYDVKM. CDR3 nucleotides: TGTGCCAGCAGTCCCCTTAGGCAGGCGTACAATGAGCAGTTCTTC. Amino acid sequence: CASSPLRQAYNEQFF. Full variable domain (remainder filled in from reference TRBV28 and TRBJ2-1): DVKVTQSSRYLVKRTGEKVFLECVQDMDHENMFWYRQDPGLGLRLIYFSYDVKMKEKGDIPEGYSVSREKKERFSLILESASTNQTSMYLCASSPLRQAYNEQFFGPGTRLTVL.

The chain carries TRBV9 and TRBJ1-1; D may be TRBD1 (6 bases). Germline CDR1 and CDR2: SGDLS and YYNGEE. V was clipped by 4 bases and J by 3 bases, with 19 bases between them. The CDR3 sequence is 16 residues long. In DNA form, the CDR3 reads TGTGCCAGCAGCTCTAACAGGGAAGCGGGAGACACTGAAGCTTTCTTT. Its protein product is CASSSNREAGDTEAFF.

This chain joins TRBV4-1 and TRBJ2-6; 10 bases are shared with TRBD2. This CDR3 region has 16 residues. Germline V lookup: CDR1 MGHRA, CDR2 YSYEKL. The ends lost 9 bases at V and 0 bases at J; junction bases unmatched: 5. The CDR3 DNA is TGCGCCAGTGCTAGCGGGAGCTACTCTGGGGCCAACGTCCTGACTTTC. Protein: CASASGSYSGANVLTF.

This chain connects TRBV6-5 to TRBJ1-3, with 7 bases aligning to TRBD1. V shed 2 bases and J 4 bases; nucleotides not matched to a gene: 5. The CDR3 runs 15 residues. Germline CDR1 is MNHEY and CDR2 is SVGAGI. Here the CDR3 reads CASSYDRAGGNTIYF. For the CDR3, the DNA is TGTGCCAGCAGTTACGACAGGGCCGGGGGAAACACCATATATTTT.

This chain joins TRBV5-1 and TRBJ1-4, with D uncertain. The CDR3 loop spans 14 amino acids. CDR1 and CDR2 from the germline V gene are SGHRS and YFSETQ. With 0 bases removed from V and 7 bases from J, the gap between germline ends came to 10 bases. The CDR3, as DNA: TGCGCCAGCAGCTTGGAGAGGGCGGGTGAAAAACTGTTTTTT. Its protein product is CASSLERAGEKLFF.

The chain couples TRBV5-1 to TRBJ2-5; TRBD1 might be the D (5 bases). There are 14 residues in the CDR3. V lost 0 bases and J 2 bases, leaving 8 bases between the germline ends. CDR1 and CDR2 (germline): SGHRS, YFSETQ. CDR3 DNA sequence: TGCGCCAGCAGCTTGGGACAGTGGCAAGAGACCCAGTACTTC. Translation: CASSLGQWQETQYF. Combining the CDR3 with reference TRBV5-1 and TRBJ2-5 gives the whole variable domain KAGVTQTPRYLIKTRGQQVTLSCSPISGHRSVSWYQQTPGQGLQFLFEYFSETQRNKGNFPGRFSGRQFSNSRSEMNVSTLELGDSALYLCASSLGQWQETQYFGPGTRLLVL.